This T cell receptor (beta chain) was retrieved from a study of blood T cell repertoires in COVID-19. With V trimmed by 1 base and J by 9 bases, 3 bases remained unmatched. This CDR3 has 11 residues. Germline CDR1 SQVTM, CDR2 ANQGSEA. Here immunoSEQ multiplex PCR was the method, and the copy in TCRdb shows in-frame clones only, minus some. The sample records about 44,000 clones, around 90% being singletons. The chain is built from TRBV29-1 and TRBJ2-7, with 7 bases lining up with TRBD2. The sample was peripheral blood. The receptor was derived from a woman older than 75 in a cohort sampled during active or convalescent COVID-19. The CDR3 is CSVEGIAGQYF. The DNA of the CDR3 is TGCAGCGTTGAAGGAATAGCGGGGCAGTACTTC.